Listed below are T cell receptor beta chains from one sample, sequenced in a study of metastatic and nonmetastatic thyroid tumors. With MiXCR, TCRdb reprocessed the PCR reads. The profile covers some 33,000 clones, with about a tenth appearing a single time and approximately 15% taken by the ten largest. Sequencing used blood. The receptors derive from a female donor with papillary thyroid cancer or a benign thyroid nodule (not recorded which). Some clones in this sample may be carry-over from other donors' samples. Both conserved end residues are part of each CDR3. The D gene is left open where the match is weak. Not every row has a clone size; where given, it reads once, few, many or a size class.

J gene,V gene,clone size,CDR3 length,D gene,CDR3 protein,CDR3 DNA
TRBJ1-3,TRBV5-6,NA,17,NA,CASSLWGLPLSGNTIYF,TGTGCCAGCAGCTTGTGGGGTCTTCCCCTCTCTGGAAACACCATATATTTT
TRBJ2-6,TRBV2,many,13,NA,CAVTYSGANVLTF,TGTGCCGTAACGTACTCTGGGGCCAACGTCCTGACTTTC
TRBJ2-1,TRBV20-1,many,14,TRBD2,CSARGSGREDEQFF,TGCAGTGCTAGGGGTAGCGGGAGGGAGGATGAGCAGTTCTTC
TRBJ2-5,TRBV15,many,13,NA,CATSRDRGETQYF,TGTGCCACCAGCAGAGACCGTGGGGAGACCCAGTACTTC
TRBJ2-7,TRBV18,many,16,TRBD2,CASHTPSTNLAGRQYF,TGTGCCAGCCATACCCCCTCAACGAACCTAGCGGGGAGGCAGTACTTC
TRBJ2-7,TRBV3-1,many,13,NA,CASSRAGAKEQYF,TGTGCCAGCAGCCGGGCTGGGGCGAAAGAGCAGTACTTC
TRBJ2-1,TRBV7-9,many,16,TRBD2,CASSPPSGSYPKKQFF,TGTGCCAGCAGCCCTCCCAGCGGGAGTTACCCAAAGAAGCAGTTCTTC
TRBJ1-3,TRBV4-2,few,17,TRBD1,CASSQGGTGTSGNTIYF,TGTGCCAGCAGCCAAGGTGGGACAGGCACATCTGGAAACACCATATATTTT
TRBJ2-3,TRBV5-1,many,14,NA,CASSVITSTDTQYF,TGCGCCAGCAGCGTGATTACTAGCACAGATACGCAGTATTTT
TRBJ2-1,TRBV7-8,many,15,TRBD2,CASSLAGGPTASQFF,TGTGCCAGCAGCCTAGCGGGAGGGCCAACCGCATCGCAGTTCTTC
TRBJ2-7,TRBV6-2/TRBV6-3,many,17,TRBD2,CASSYRLAASGSGEQYF,TGTGCCAGCAGTTACCGGTTAGCGGCTAGCGGGAGCGGCGAGCAGTACTTC
TRBJ1-5,TRBV12-3/TRBV12-4,many,14,NA,CASSLLGVVEPQHF,TGTGCCAGCAGTTTATTGGGGGTGGTTGAGCCCCAGCATTTT
TRBJ1-1,TRBV20-1,NA,14,TRBD1,CSASPDRGIRSAFF,TGCAGTGCTAGTCCGGACAGGGGAATTCGATCAGCTTTCTTT
TRBJ2-3,TRBV7-2,many,15,TRBD2,CASSLDAGGTDTQYF,TGTGCCAGCAGCTTAGACGCGGGAGGCACAGATACGCAGTATTTT
TRBJ2-5,TRBV6-5,many,16,NA,CASSYSALPYQETQYF,TGTGCCAGCAGTTACTCAGCCCTTCCGTACCAAGAGACCCAGTACTTC
TRBJ2-2,TRBV20-1,many,17,TRBD2,CSAREGLAGGGTGELFF,TGCAGTGCTAGAGAGGGACTAGCGGGAGGCGGCACCGGGGAGCTGTTTTTT
TRBJ2-3,TRBV20-1,NA,11,NA,CSGYETDTQYF,TGCAGTGGTTATGAAACAGATACGCAGTATTTT
TRBJ1-1,TRBV6-1,many,14,NA,CASLGGALNTEAFF,TGTGCCAGCCTTGGGGGGGCTCTGAACACTGAAGCTTTCTTT
TRBJ2-7,TRBV10-2,few,14,NA,CASRPIGTFYEQYF,TGTGCCAGCAGACCGATCGGGACTTTCTACGAGCAGTACTTC
TRBJ1-5,TRBV6-2/TRBV6-3,many,15,TRBD1,CASSYGQGALQPQHF,TGTGCCAGCAGTTACGGGCAGGGGGCACTTCAGCCCCAGCATTTT
TRBJ1-6,TRBV6-2/TRBV6-3,medium-sized,15,NA,CASMTLRGPGSPLHF,TGTGCCAGCATGACCCTTAGGGGCCCGGGCTCACCCCTCCACTTT
TRBJ1-1,TRBV9,many,15,NA,CASSSSTGTNTEAFF,TGTGCCAGCAGCTCCTCGACAGGTACCAACACTGAAGCTTTCTTT
TRBJ1-5,TRBV6-2/TRBV6-3,few,14,TRBD1,CASTDRVIDQPQHF,TGTGCCAGCACCGACAGGGTAATCGATCAGCCCCAGCATTTT
TRBJ2-7,TRBV29-1,many,12,NA,CSVVWDRGEQYF,TGCAGCGTTGTCTGGGATCGGGGCGAGCAGTACTTC
TRBJ1-6,TRBV6-2/TRBV6-3,NA,14,NA,CASSPLLASPTLHF,TGTGCCAGCAGCCCACTCCTGGCGTCGCCAACCCTACACTTT
TRBJ1-1,TRBV20-1,many,13,NA,CSARGTVNTEAFF,TGCAGTGCTAGAGGGACAGTGAACACTGAAGCTTTCTTT
TRBJ2-7,TRBV11-1,NA,13,TRBD1,CASSPGQAYEQYF,TGTGCCAGCAGCCCGGGACAGGCCTACGAGCAGTACTTC
TRBJ1-1,TRBV7-6,NA,14,NA,CASSLDIVNTEAFF,TGTGCCAGCAGCTTAGACATTGTGAACACTGAAGCTTTCTTT
TRBJ1-6,TRBV5-5,many,15,NA,CASSFRGMRNSPLHF,TGTGCCAGCAGCTTTCGAGGGATGCGTAATTCACCCCTCCACTTT
TRBJ2-7,TRBV20-1,NA,14,NA,CSATDPFPSNEQYF,TGCAGTGCTACAGATCCCTTCCCCTCTAACGAGCAGTACTTC
TRBJ2-5,TRBV2,NA,13,NA,CASSDRGQETQYF,TGTGCCAGCAGTGATCGGGGGCAAGAGACCCAGTACTTC
TRBJ2-1,TRBV9,NA,17,NA,CASSVAIAKGSYNEQFF,TGTGCCAGCAGCGTAGCCATCGCGAAGGGCTCCTACAATGAGCAGTTCTTC
TRBJ1-2,TRBV30,medium-sized,13,NA,CAWSAGQYYGYTF,TGTGCCTGGAGCGCCGGACAGTACTATGGCTACACCTTC
TRBJ1-3,TRBV30,many,12,NA,CAWSLTENTIYF,TGTGCCTGGAGCTTAACAGAAAACACCATATATTTT
TRBJ2-5,TRBV19,many,16,TRBD2,CASSPGTSGVLETQYF,TGTGCCAGTAGTCCTGGGACTAGCGGGGTCCTGGAGACCCAGTACTTC
TRBJ2-7,TRBV5-5,many,15,TRBD1,CASTPFGTGTYEQYF,TGTGCCAGCACCCCTTTCGGGACAGGGACGTACGAGCAGTACTTC
TRBJ2-5,TRBV5-1,NA,12,NA,CASSSGQETQYF,TGCGCCAGCAGCTCGGGACAAGAGACCCAGTACTTC
TRBJ2-7,TRBV4-3,many,13,NA,CASSQERSYEQYF,TGCGCCAGCAGCCAAGAAAGATCCTACGAGCAGTACTTC
TRBJ2-1,TRBV7-2,many,16,TRBD2,CASSSDIGGNYNEQFF,TGTGCCAGCAGCTCTGATATCGGGGGGAACTACAATGAGCAGTTCTTC
TRBJ1-1,TRBV5-6,many,13,TRBD1,CASSSYRGRAAFF,TGTGCCAGCAGCTCCTACAGGGGGCGCGCCGCTTTCTTT
TRBJ2-5,TRBV6-1,many,15,TRBD2,CASSELAGGQETQYF,TGTGCCAGCAGTGAACTAGCGGGAGGGCAAGAGACCCAGTACTTC
TRBJ2-5,TRBV10-3,many,13,NA,CAISEVREETQYF,TGTGCCATCAGTGAAGTTAGGGAAGAGACCCAGTACTTC
TRBJ1-4,TRBV20-1,many,14,NA,CSARWAQLNEKLFF,TGCAGTGCTAGATGGGCACAGCTAAATGAAAAACTGTTTTTT